A selection of T cell receptor beta chains follows, all from one sample in a study of blood T cell repertoires in COVID-19. Some clones are missing from TCRdb's copy, which holds only in-frame ones; the method was immunoSEQ multiplex PCR. The repertoire holds 250,000 to 300,000 clones, with roughly 79% as singletons. What was sequenced was peripheral blood. Receptors originate from a woman aged 60-75 years with active or convalescent COVID-19. Each CDR3 is given with its conserved first and last residue. A D gene is named only where the DNA matches it firmly. The size of a clone is reported for some rows only, either as once, few or many, or as a class for expanded clones.

clone_size	v_call	d_call	j_call	cdr3_nt	cdr3_aa
.	TRBV5-1	.	TRBJ1-2	TGCGCCAGCAGCTTTTCCGGGGGAGGGAACTATGGCTACACCTTC	CASSFSGGGNYGYTF
.	TRBV25-1	.	TRBJ1-4	TGTGCCGACCCTACCCCCCAACAGGGCGCAGGGGAAAAACTGTTTTTT	CADPTPQQGAGEKLFF
.	TRBV2	.	TRBJ1-4	TGTGCCAGCAGTGGCCAAGGAGGGGCGGATGAAAAACTGTTTTTT	CASSGQGGADEKLFF
.	TRBV19	TRBD2	TRBJ2-3	TGTGCCAGTATAGGACTAGCGGACCCGAAGGGGAGCACAGATACGCAGTATTTT	CASIGLADPKGSTDTQYF
.	TRBV9	.	TRBJ1-3	TGTGCCAGCAGCGTAGGGAGCGGTGATTCTGGAAACACCATATATTTT	CASSVGSGDSGNTIYF
.	TRBV19	.	TRBJ1-2	TGTGCCAGTAGTACCTTGTCGAAGGGGCTGCTAAGATCTAACTATGGCTACACCTTC	CASSTLSKGLLRSNYGYTF
.	TRBV5-6	TRBD2	TRBJ2-1	TGTGCCAGCAGCCGCCGGGGGGTCTATGAGCAGTTCTTC	CASSRRGVYEQFF
few	TRBV5-1	TRBD1	TRBJ2-1	TGCGCCAGCAGCTTACAGGGGTCAAGAGCCTACAATGAGCAGTTCTTC	CASSLQGSRAYNEQFF
once	TRBV6-6	.	TRBJ2-2	TGTGCCAGCATAACCGGGGCGAACACCGGGGAGCTGTTTTTT	CASITGANTGELFF
once	TRBV25-1	.	TRBJ1-2	TGTGCCAGCAGTGACAGGGTAGATGGCTACACCTTC	CASSDRVDGYTF
.	TRBV3-1/TRBV3-2	.	TRBJ1-2	TGTGCCAGCAGCCCCCCGGTAGGGAGAAAGGGCTATGGCTACACCTTC	CASSPPVGRKGYGYTF
.	TRBV7-2	.	TRBJ2-7	TGTGCCAGCAGCCGTGGCGGGGCCAGCTACGAGCAGTACTTC	CASSRGGASYEQYF
.	TRBV5-1	TRBD1	TRBJ1-6	TGCGCCAGCAGCTTGGCCGGGACAGGTGCTTCACCCCTCCACTTT	CASSLAGTGASPLHF
.	TRBV5-4	.	TRBJ1-6	TGTGCCAGCAGCCTGAGGGGGAATTCACCCCTCCACTTT	CASSLRGNSPLHF
.	TRBV7-3	TRBD1	TRBJ2-7	TGTGCCAGCAGCTTGGGGACAGGGAACACCTACGAGCAGTACTTC	CASSLGTGNTYEQYF
.	TRBV5-1	.	TRBJ1-3	TGCGCCAGCAGCTTGGGGCAGGGGCCGGGATCTGGAAACACCATATATTTT	CASSLGQGPGSGNTIYF
.	TRBV24-1	TRBD1	TRBJ2-3	TGTGCCACCAGTGATCCCGGGACAGGGAACACAGATACGCAGTATTTT	CATSDPGTGNTDTQYF
.	TRBV21-1	.	TRBJ1-2	TGTGCCAGCAGCAAAAGGGAGGGCAGGGCTGGGCGTGGGTCCGACGGCTACACCTTC	CASSKREGRAGRGSDGYTF
.	TRBV3-1/TRBV3-2	.	TRBJ1-1	TGTGCCAGCAGCAGCCGGACAGTGAACACTGAAGCTTTCTTT	CASSSRTVNTEAFF
.	TRBV7-2	TRBD2	TRBJ2-5	TGTGCCAGCAGCTCTGGACTAGCGGGGGGATGGTACCAAGAGACCCAGTACTTC	CASSSGLAGGWYQETQYF
few	TRBV24-1	.	TRBJ1-5	TGTGCCACCAGTGGGCACCAAAATCAGCCCCAGCATTTT	CATSGHQNQPQHF
.	TRBV7-9	.	TRBJ1-2	TGTGCCAGCAGCTTTAATTCTCCCGGACAGACCTCCTATGGCTACACCTTC	CASSFNSPGQTSYGYTF
.	TRBV24-1	.	TRBJ2-1	TGTGCCACAGCGTCCTTTGGGAATGAGCAGTTCTTC	CATASFGNEQFF
.	TRBV27	.	TRBJ2-2	TGTGCCAGCACCCCCGGAGGCGCCGGGGAGCTGTTTTTT	CASTPGGAGELFF
.	TRBV21-1	.	TRBJ1-2	TGTGCCAGCAGCAAAGTCCTACAGGCCTTCTATGGCTACACCTTC	CASSKVLQAFYGYTF
.	TRBV6-5	TRBD1	TRBJ2-3	TGTGCCAGCAACCGCGGACAGGGCGCAGGTACGCAGTATTTT	CASNRGQGAGTQYF
.	TRBV6-5	TRBD1	TRBJ2-7	TGTGCCAGCAGGGACAGGTACGAGCAGTACTTC	CASRDRYEQYF
.	TRBV5-6	TRBD1	TRBJ1-2	TGTGCCAGCAGCTTAATTTCTTCGGGACAGGGAGAAGACTATGGCTACACCTTC	CASSLISSGQGEDYGYTF
.	TRBV5-6	.	TRBJ1-1	TGTGCCAGCAGCTTGGGAGACAGTGAAGCTTTCTTT	CASSLGDSEAFF
.	TRBV9	.	TRBJ1-1	TGTGCCAGCAGCGTTGGGACACACATGAACACTGAAGCTTTCTTT	CASSVGTHMNTEAFF
.	TRBV7-3	TRBD1	TRBJ1-2	TGTGCCAGCAGCTTGGGACAGGGGGCGCAAGGCTACACCTTC	CASSLGQGAQGYTF
.	TRBV7-6	.	TRBJ1-6	TGTGCCAGCAGCCTCCGGGGGGGCGCAATGAATAATTCACCCCTCCACTTT	CASSLRGGAMNNSPLHF
.	TRBV2	.	TRBJ2-7	TGTGCCAGCAGTGTAGGGGCCTACGAGCAGTACTTC	CASSVGAYEQYF
few	TRBV3-1/TRBV3-2	.	TRBJ1-2	TGTGCCAGCAGCCAAGCGCCTAGGTATGGCTACACCTTC	CASSQAPRYGYTF
.	TRBV5-5	.	TRBJ1-2	TGTGCCAGCAGGGACCAAGGGAGCCCTAACTATGGCTACACCTTC	CASRDQGSPNYGYTF
.	TRBV2	.	TRBJ1-5	TGTGCCAGCAGGGAGTATTATAGCAATCAGCCCCAGCATTTT	CASREYYSNQPQHF
once	TRBV4-3	.	TRBJ1-3	TGCGCCAGCAGCCAAGTACAGAACTCTGGAAACACCATATATTTT	CASSQVQNSGNTIYF
.	TRBV6-2/TRBV6-3	.	TRBJ1-5	TGTGCCAGCAGTTACCCTGGAGGCCGGTTCAGGGGAGCCCAGCATTTT	CASSYPGGRFRGAQHF
.	TRBV12-5	.	TRBJ2-2	TGTGCTAGTGGTTTGAGCGGGAACACCGGGGAGCTGTTTTTT	CASGLSGNTGELFF
.	TRBV5-4	.	TRBJ1-1	TGTGCCAGCAGCTTCAACATGAACACTGAAGCTTTCTTT	CASSFNMNTEAFF
.	TRBV7-2	TRBD1	TRBJ1-2	TGTGCCAGCAGCTCAGGGGGCCAACTCGCTAACTATGGCTACACCTTC	CASSSGGQLANYGYTF
.	TRBV7-2	TRBD2	TRBJ2-1	TGTGCCAGCAGCTTAGCTAGCGGGGGGGCCAATGAGCAGTTCTTC	CASSLASGGANEQFF